The clone carrying this TCR beta chain was observed a few times. Its antigen is as yet unknown. Normal lung sampling was at least 3 cm from the tumour, as distant as possible. This sample is drawn from a study of immune cell composition in non-small cell lung cancer. Study observations and caveats: Around 80% of squamous and roughly 32% of adenocarcinoma cases had tumour-associated clones >0.5%. Overall clonality, unlike maximal tumour-associated clone frequency, did not predict TIL reactivity.

Repertoires were generated with immunoSEQ multiplex PCR, while TCRdb's copy carries only in-frame clones and drops some. Of 3,000 to 3,500 clones listed, roughly two thirds are singletons. Trimming left V 0 bases short and J 5 bases short, with 5 bases between. The CDR3 runs to 13 residues. Germline V gives CDR1 LNHNV, CDR2 YYDKDF (reference sequence). The gene calls are TRBV15 and TRBJ2-1; D is unresolved. The clonotype originates from a human donor with non-small cell lung cancer. Sequenced: non-adjacent lung tissue. This chain's CDR3 is CATSRDENNEQFF. The CDR3 DNA reads as TGTGCCACCAGCAGAGATGAGAACAATGAGCAGTTCTTC.